The present entry profiles one TCR beta chain with its context. Its antigen is undetermined. The source of the sample is a study of neurological immune-mediated disorders. Study-level points and caveats: The highest TCR clonal expansion occurred in HTLV-1-associated myelopathy; multiple sclerosis fell below healthy controls.

Time point defined: longitudinal time-point 2. For the unsorted libraries, 2 million PBMCs stored at -80 C served as input. Synthesis of cDNA used 5'RACE (with 10-nucleotide random UMIs). Over 160 million TCR-beta sequences (from 15-18 subjects) were yielded by each sequencing run. MiXCR, applied by TCRdb to the 5' RACE reads, yields one record per CDR3 protein. The sample has some 60,000 distinct CDR3 sequences, 8.5% to 10% seen once. The specimen sequenced was PBMCs. The origin of this receptor is a young man in good health.

The DNA of the CDR3 is TGTGCCTGGGCGAGACAGTTCGCTAGCACAGATACGCAGTATTTT. Protein sequence: CAWARQFASTDTQYF. The chain joins TRBV30 to TRBJ2-3, with D possibly being TRBD1 (5 bases). The CDR3 contains 15 residues. Germline V CDR1 and CDR2: GTSNPN, SVGIG (reference sequence). V lost 5 bases to trimming and J lost 0 bases, with 15 bases between them.